Only a few counts were recorded for the clone carrying this T cell receptor (beta chain). The record originates from a study of beta chain features in type 1 diabetes. Isolated RNA was reverse transcribed in full, so expressed TCRB transcripts were sequenced. TCRdb's copy holds only in-frame clones and misses some; the assay was immunoSEQ multiplex PCR. The sample contains just over 450,000 clones, over 25% of which appear only once. This CDR3 is built from 13 residues. The V gene's germline CDR1 is SQVTM and CDR2 ANQGSEA. The V end was cut by 7 bases, the J end by 8 bases, with 18 bases between. Sorted cells reached over 95% purity in every population.

This sequence joins TRBV29-1 and TRBJ2-1, with a weak D call TRBD2 (5 bases). This clonotype was obtained from a man aged 18 to 30 in good health. The sample was naive CD4+ T cells from blood. The CDR3 spells CSATGNRFYEQFF. The CDR3 DNA sequence: TGCAGCGCAACCGGGAACCGCTTCTATGAGCAGTTCTTC.